This TCR beta chain is drawn from a study of technical replicates of blood from a few donors. Using immunoSEQ multiplex PCR, the repertoire was profiled, and TCRdb retains in-frame clones only, with some absent. The sample lists more than 95,000 clones; 95% were seen once. V dropped 10 bases and J dropped 0 bases, with 12 bases sitting between them. The CDR3 extends over 13 amino acids. Germline assignment: CDR1 LNHDA and CDR2 SQIVND (reference sequence). This sequence was found in a human donor in good health. Source material: T cells isolated from PBMCs. The chain carries TRBV19 and TRBJ1-1, with D unclear. CDR3 in amino acids: CATRVTLNTEAFF. CDR3 nucleotides: TGTGCCACACGGGTGACTTTGAACACTGAAGCTTTCTTT.